This TCR beta chain came from a study of T cells in Graves' hyperthyroidism and ophthalmopathy (dated by TCRdb to between 2019 and 2020). About the investigation overall: To identify TCR V-J signatures that set the groups apart, the researchers used a discovery cohort of about a hundred patients, made up of under 45 with Graves' ophthalmopathy and about 60 with stable Graves' hyperthyroidism. An independent validation cohort of under 20 hyperthyroidism patients and approximately 15 patients who later progressed to ophthalmopathy tested prospective prediction of ophthalmopathy. The 95 to 100 discovery patients were divided at random into training and test sets in a 7:3 ratio. Thyroid tissue and blood T-cell repertoires from several Graves' hyperthyroidism patients were also compared in the study. Following sampling, methimazole starting at 30 mg daily was given to hyperthyroidism patients, and high-dose intravenous methylprednisolone was given to ophthalmopathy patients. TCR Vbeta CDR3 sequencing of approximately 140 peripheral blood samples (about 45 ophthalmopathy, 75 to 80 hyperthyroidism and approximately 17 progressor patients) is reported in the paper. Study-level results and caveats: In validation, the model predicted progression to ophthalmopathy a median of approximately 6.3 months before onset, with approximately 71% sensitivity and roughly 77% specificity. No statistical method was used to fix the sample size in advance, and group allocation was not hidden from the investigators. Ophthalmopathy was separated from stable hyperthyroidism by a 13 V-J signature model, with approximately 89% sensitivity and around 81% specificity obtained in cross-validation and 80%/75% obtained in testing. Most expanded thyroid clonotypes (frequency above 0.001) were also detected in blood, a finding suggesting that blood repertoires may reflect thyroid immune responses.

The study excluded patients with uncontrolled infections, other autoimmune diseases, pregnancy or lactation. Diagnoses were based on clinical symptoms, serum thyroxine and TRAb, thyroid ultrasound and orbital computed tomography. Total RNA was extracted with Trizol reagent, and quality was checked on an Agilent 2100 Bioanalyzer. The TCR beta CDR3 regions were amplified from the RNA transcripts. A first-round RT-PCR of the TCR CDR3 used the HTBI primer set with the Qiagen OneStep RT-PCR kit. The libraries were constructed in a second round of multiplex PCR and then size-selected and purified. Libraries were sequenced paired-end with 100 bp reads on an Illumina HiSeq2000. For the original study's pipeline: SOAPnuke was used to process the raw data, with reads discarded if the reads contained adapters or uncalled bases, had a mean Phred below 15, or lacked an exact constant-primer or identifier match. COPE v1.2.5 was used to merge high-quality paired reads, and clonotypes were defined as unique nucleotide sequences. MiTCR v1.1 was used to align the clonotypes against IMGT TRBV, TRBD and TRBJ reference segments. The analysis included only V-J combinations with a frequency above 0.0001, which together covered 99% to 99.2% of the repertoires. The TCS score was defined as F50 (clonal expansion) divided by E x V (chaos), with BLOSUM62-based TCRdist calculated between CDR3 peptides within each V-J. Welch's t-statistics and random forest reduced roughly 530 V-J features to around 14, which were used in a naive Bayes classifier (R e1071). The similarity between thyroid and blood repertoires was quantified using the Morisita-Horn index. TCRdb applied fastp at Q25 and MiXCR to the public reads, then kept only in-frame beta chains. Each CDR3 protein gets just one entry, which takes the most common genes and DNA from the rows behind it. These V and J calls originate from TCRdb's pipeline instead of the authors' own analysis. For this sample there are roughly 510,000 distinct CDR3 sequences; 46% appear just once. The top ten hold about 45% of the sample.

From the cysteine through the phenylalanine, the CDR3 covers 16 amino acids. Of the read, only the CDR3 DNA is kept; its 48 bases are in frame from base 1. The germline V end is reduced by 0 bases and the J end by 0 bases; junction bases left unmatched: 4. Taken from the germline V gene, the CDR1 and CDR2 loops are LGHNA and YSLEER. Ten or more counts support this clonotype. Its recognized antigen is unknown. Per-base quality was not reported, and no clone a single base away is much larger than it. The rearrangement joined TRBV4-3 to TRBJ2-5; TRBD2 fits 7 bases in the junction. What was sequenced was peripheral blood or thyroid tissue (not recorded which). The receptor's source is an adult woman with Graves' disease, either hyperthyroidism or ophthalmopathy (not recorded which). This receptor carries the CDR3 CASSQDGGGYQETQYF. The sequenced DNA is TGCGCCAGCAGCCAAGATGGGGGAGGGTACCAAGAGACCCAGTACTTC.